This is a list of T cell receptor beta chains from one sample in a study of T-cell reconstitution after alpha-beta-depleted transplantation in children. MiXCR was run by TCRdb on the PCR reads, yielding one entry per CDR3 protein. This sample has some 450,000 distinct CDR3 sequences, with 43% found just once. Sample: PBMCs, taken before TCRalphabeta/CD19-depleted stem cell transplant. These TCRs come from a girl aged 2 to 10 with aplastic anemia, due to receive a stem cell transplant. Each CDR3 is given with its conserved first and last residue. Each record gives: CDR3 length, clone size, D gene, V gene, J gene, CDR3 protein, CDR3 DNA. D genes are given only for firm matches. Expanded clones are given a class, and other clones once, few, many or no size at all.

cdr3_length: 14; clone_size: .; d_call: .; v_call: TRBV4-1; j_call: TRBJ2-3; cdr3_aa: CASSPTDLTDTQYF; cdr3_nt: TGCGCCAGCAGCCCAACGGACCTCACAGATACGCAGTATTTT
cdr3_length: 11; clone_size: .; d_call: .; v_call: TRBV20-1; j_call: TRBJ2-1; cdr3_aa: CSATGVNEQFF; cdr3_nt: TGCAGTGCTACCGGGGTTAATGAGCAGTTCTTC
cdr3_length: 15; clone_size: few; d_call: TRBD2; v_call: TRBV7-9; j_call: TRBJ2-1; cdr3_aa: CASSSPGLAGVEQFF; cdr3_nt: TGTGCCAGCAGCTCTCCGGGACTAGCGGGAGTTGAGCAGTTCTTC
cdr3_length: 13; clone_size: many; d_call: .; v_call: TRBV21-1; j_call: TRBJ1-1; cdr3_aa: CASRGARNTEAFF; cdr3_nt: TGTGCCAGCCGGGGGGCGAGGAACACTGAAGCTTTCTTT
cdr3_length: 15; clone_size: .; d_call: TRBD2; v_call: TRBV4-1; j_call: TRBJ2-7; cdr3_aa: CASSQEAGGLNEQYF; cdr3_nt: TGCGCCAGCAGCCAGGAAGCGGGGGGGCTAAACGAGCAGTACTTC
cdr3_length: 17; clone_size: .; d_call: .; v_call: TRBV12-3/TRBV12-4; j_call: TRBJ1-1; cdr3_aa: CASSEPLWGDSNTEAFF; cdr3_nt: TGTGCCAGCAGTGAACCCCTTTGGGGGGATTCTAACACTGAAGCTTTCTTT
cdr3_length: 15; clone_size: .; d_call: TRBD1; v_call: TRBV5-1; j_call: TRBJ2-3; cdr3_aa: CASSAGGAKADTQYF; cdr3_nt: TGCGCCAGCAGCGCAGGGGGCGCGAAGGCAGATACGCAGTATTTT
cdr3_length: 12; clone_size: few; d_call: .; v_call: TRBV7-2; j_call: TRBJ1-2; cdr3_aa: CASSFMSYGYTF; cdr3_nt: TGTGCCAGCAGCTTTATGTCCTATGGCTACACCTTC
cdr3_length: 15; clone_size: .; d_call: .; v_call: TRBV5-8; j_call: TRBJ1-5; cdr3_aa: CASSLDMGSNQPQHF; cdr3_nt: TGTGCCAGCAGCTTGGATATGGGGAGCAATCAGCCCCAGCATTTT
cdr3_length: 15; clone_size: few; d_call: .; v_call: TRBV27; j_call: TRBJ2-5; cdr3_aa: CASSPRPGDQETQYF; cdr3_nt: TGTGCCAGCAGTCCCAGGCCCGGGGACCAAGAGACCCAGTACTTC
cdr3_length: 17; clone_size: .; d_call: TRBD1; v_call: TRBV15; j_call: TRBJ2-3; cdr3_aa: CATSRALADRVTDTQYF; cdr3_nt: TGTGCCACCAGCAGAGCCCTTGCGGACAGGGTCACAGATACGCAGTATTTT
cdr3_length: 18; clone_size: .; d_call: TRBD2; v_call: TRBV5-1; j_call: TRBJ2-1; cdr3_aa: CASSLARAGGGVYNEQFF; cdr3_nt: TGCGCCAGCAGCTTGGCCCGGGCGGGAGGAGGGGTCTACAATGAGCAGTTCTTC
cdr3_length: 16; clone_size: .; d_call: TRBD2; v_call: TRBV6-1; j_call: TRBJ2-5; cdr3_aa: CASSRSPAGGQETQYF; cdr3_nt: TGTGCCAGCAGCCGCAGTCCAGCGGGGGGACAAGAGACCCAGTACTTC
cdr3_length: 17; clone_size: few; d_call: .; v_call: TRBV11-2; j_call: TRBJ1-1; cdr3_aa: CASSLERPGPGNTEAFF; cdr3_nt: TGTGCCAGCAGCCTAGAACGGCCCGGACCAGGGAACACTGAAGCTTTCTTT
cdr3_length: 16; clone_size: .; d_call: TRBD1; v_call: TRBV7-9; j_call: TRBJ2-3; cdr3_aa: CASSLQQGLSTDTQYF; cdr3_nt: TGTGCCAGCAGCTTACAACAGGGGCTTAGCACAGATACGCAGTATTTT
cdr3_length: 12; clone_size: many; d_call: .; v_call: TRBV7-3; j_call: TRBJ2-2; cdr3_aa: CASSFGGGELFF; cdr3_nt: TGTGCCAGCAGCTTCGGGGGCGGGGAGCTGTTTTTT
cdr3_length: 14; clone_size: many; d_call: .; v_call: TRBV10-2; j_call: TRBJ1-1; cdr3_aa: CASSLFRTRQEAFF; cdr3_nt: TGCGCCAGCAGTTTGTTTAGAACCCGGCAGGAAGCTTTCTTT